This T cell receptor (beta chain) was found in a study of cytomegalovirus exposure and HLA in healthy donors. Study observations and caveats: Most TCR beta V segments were productive about 90% or about 30% of the time in an earlier analysis.

It was with 60 Vbeta and 13 Jbeta primers that the PCR ran. Data came from immunoSEQ multiplex PCR; TCRdb stores just in-frame clones and leaves some out. The profile covers about 94,000 clones, with 81% appearing a single time and approximately 10% taken by the ten largest. Note on this clone: Its antigen remains unidentified.

The germline V and J ends were trimmed by 4 bases and 3 bases, with 15 bases remaining between them. The CDR3 is 15 residues long. The germline V gene encodes CDR1 SGHRS and CDR2 YFSETQ. The source of this sequence is a human donor in good health. V is TRBV5-1 and J is TRBJ2-3, with D perhaps TRBD1 (6 bases). Sequenced sample: PBMCs. This CDR3 is CASSGRTAFTDTQYF. In DNA form, the CDR3 reads TGCGCCAGCAGCGGAAGGACAGCCTTTACAGATACGCAGTATTTT.